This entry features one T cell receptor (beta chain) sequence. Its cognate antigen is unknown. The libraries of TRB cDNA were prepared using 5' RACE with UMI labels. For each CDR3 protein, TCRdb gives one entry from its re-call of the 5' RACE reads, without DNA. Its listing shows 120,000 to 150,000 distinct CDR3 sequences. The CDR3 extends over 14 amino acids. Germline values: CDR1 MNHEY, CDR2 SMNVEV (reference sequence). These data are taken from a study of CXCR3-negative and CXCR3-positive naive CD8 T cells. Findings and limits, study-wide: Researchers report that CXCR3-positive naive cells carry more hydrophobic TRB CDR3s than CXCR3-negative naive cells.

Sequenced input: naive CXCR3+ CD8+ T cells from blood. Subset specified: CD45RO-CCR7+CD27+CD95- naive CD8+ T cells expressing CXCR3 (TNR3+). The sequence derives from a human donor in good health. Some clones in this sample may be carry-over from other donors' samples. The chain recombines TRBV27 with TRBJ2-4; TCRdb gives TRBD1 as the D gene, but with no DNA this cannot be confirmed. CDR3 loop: CASSEGAYKNIQYF.